This T cell receptor beta chain was identified during a study of T cell responses to AZD1222 COVID-19 vaccine. Broader study findings: Increases in Spike-specific TCR breadth and depth were seen after two AZD1222 doses. Donor demographics were predominantly white British with a female majority; clonal diversity may be underestimated. Every sample of the repertoires postdated the peak T cell response. A reported finding is that nearly half of spike-specific TCRs target unmutated variant regions.

With respect to this clone: Antigen unknown.

Germline CDR1 reads MDHEN; CDR2 reads SYDVKM. V lost 6 bases, J lost 2 bases, and 7 bases stayed unmatched. CDR3 length equals 16 residues. Libraries were prepared by immunoSEQ multiplex PCR; TCRdb keeps only in-frame clonotypes and omits some of them. Of tens of thousands of clones listed, roughly 82% are singletons. The material sequenced was peripheral blood, taken on day 0 of AZD1222 vaccination. The TCR was taken from an adult in good health. J is TRBJ1-5 and V is TRBV28; 10 nucleotides agree with TRBD1. The CDR3 DNA follows: TGTGCCAGCAGCTCCGGGACAGGGGTTGGCAATCAGCCCCAGCATTTT. Protein sequence: CASSSGTGVGNQPQHF.